These T cell receptor beta chains were read from a single sample in a study of blood T cell repertoires in COVID-19. The repertoire was sequenced with immunoSEQ multiplex PCR; TCRdb's copy has only in-frame clones and lacks some. The sample records about 140,000 clones, roughly 83% being singletons. Sequencing was done on a sample of PBMCs or T cells enriched from blood (not recorded which). The source of these receptors is a man aged 65 to 79 who had been exposed to COVID-19. CDR3s include the opening cysteine and the closing phenylalanine or tryptophan. The D gene is left open where the match is weak. Clone size appears in some rows only: once, few, many, or a class for an expanded clone.

abundance,d_gene,v_gene,j_gene,CDR3aa,CDR3nt
.,.,TRBV3-1/TRBV3-2,TRBJ1-5,CASSQTGIINQPQHF,TGTGCCAGCAGCCAAACGGGGATAATAAATCAGCCCCAGCATTTT
.,.,TRBV12-3/TRBV12-4,TRBJ2-3,CASSLVATRENF,TGTGCCAGCAGCCTCGTGGCCACTCGGGAGAATTTT
.,.,TRBV5-1,TRBJ2-2,CASSFGAPNTGELFF,TGCGCCAGCAGCTTTGGAGCACCGAACACCGGGGAGCTGTTTTTT
.,.,TRBV28,TRBJ1-2,CASSLGGGTDRYTF,TGTGCCAGCAGTTTAGGAGGAGGGACTGATCGCTACACCTTC
.,.,TRBV18,TRBJ1-5,CASSPDRNQPQHF,TGTGCCAGCTCACCGGACAGAAATCAGCCCCAGCATTTT
few,.,TRBV11-2,TRBJ2-3,CASRRTTPDTQYF,TGTGCCAGCAGGAGGACTACTCCAGATACGCAGTATTTT
.,TRBD1,TRBV7-8,TRBJ2-2,CASSPLTGGATGELFF,TGTGCCAGCAGCCCGCTAACAGGGGGCGCAACCGGGGAGCTGTTTTTT
.,TRBD2,TRBV27,TRBJ2-7,CASSLSPSGSGNEQYF,TGTGCCAGCAGTTTATCGCCTAGCGGGAGCGGGAACGAGCAGTACTTC
.,.,TRBV6-5,TRBJ1-3,CASSYAADRGNTIYF,TGTGCCAGCAGTTACGCGGCCGATCGAGGAAACACCATATATTTT
.,TRBD1,TRBV19,TRBJ1-1,CASSIEGQGNTEAFF,TGTGCCAGTAGTATAGAGGGACAGGGAAACACTGAAGCTTTCTTT
once,.,TRBV12-3/TRBV12-4,TRBJ2-5,CASSRPGRETQYF,TGTGCCAGCAGCAGACCTGGGAGGGAGACCCAGTACTTC
.,TRBD1,TRBV19,TRBJ2-3,CASSITTQGDTQYF,TGTGCCAGTAGTATTACTACACAGGGGGATACGCAGTATTTT
.,TRBD1,TRBV3-1/TRBV3-2,TRBJ2-3,CASSPEKDRGVSDTQYF,TGTGCCAGCAGCCCCGAGAAGGACAGGGGCGTTTCAGATACGCAGTATTTT
.,TRBD1,TRBV3-1/TRBV3-2,TRBJ2-2,CASREPGISDRGTGELFF,TGTGCCAGCAGGGAACCAGGGATTTCGGACAGGGGGACCGGGGAGCTGTTTTTT
.,.,TRBV19,TRBJ2-5,CATLGSETQYF,TGTGCCACCCTAGGATCGGAGACCCAGTACTTC
.,.,TRBV28,TRBJ2-6,CASSSGGGALGANVLTF,TGTGCCAGCAGCTCGGGTGGAGGGGCTCTTGGGGCCAACGTCCTGACTTTC
.,TRBD1,TRBV11-3,TRBJ2-2,CASSFDAGTGNTGELFF,TGTGCCAGCAGCTTCGACGCCGGGACAGGGAACACCGGGGAGCTGTTTTTT
.,TRBD1,TRBV24-1,TRBJ1-5,CATSDLGQVIDSNQPQHF,TGTGCCACCAGTGATTTGGGACAGGTTATCGATAGCAATCAGCCCCAGCATTTT
.,TRBD1,TRBV2,TRBJ1-5,CASSGDSFTDQPQHF,TGTGCCAGTTCTGGGGACAGCTTTACGGATCAGCCCCAGCATTTT
.,.,TRBV4-1,TRBJ1-1,CASSQATGGGSTEAFF,TGCGCCAGCAGCCAGGCGACTGGGGGGGGAAGCACTGAAGCTTTCTTT
.,.,TRBV11-2,TRBJ2-1,CASSLGTLVTFF,TGTGCCAGCAGCTTAGGGACTCTTGTGACGTTCTTC
once,TRBD1,TRBV4-1,TRBJ1-2,CASSLDRGLNYGYTF,TGCGCCAGCAGCCTCGACAGGGGGCTGAACTATGGCTACACCTTC
.,.,TRBV6-5,TRBJ2-7,CASSVTGYEQYF,TGTGCCAGCAGCGTAACAGGTTACGAGCAGTACTTC
.,.,TRBV4-1,TRBJ2-3,CASSQWVVRGRADTQYF,TGCGCCAGCAGCCAATGGGTGGTAAGGGGGAGAGCAGATACGCAGTATTTT
.,.,TRBV6-5,TRBJ2-1,CASSHQRGLQGEQFF,TGTGCCAGCAGTCACCAGCGGGGCCTACAGGGTGAGCAGTTCTTC
.,.,TRBV28,TRBJ1-4,CASSLQGFNEKLFF,TGTGCCAGCAGTTTACAGGGGTTTAATGAAAAACTGTTTTTT
.,.,TRBV7-2,TRBJ2-1,CASSLYGEQFF,TGTGCCAGCAGCTTATACGGTGAGCAGTTCTTC
.,.,TRBV30,TRBJ2-3,CAWSVADTGTDTQYF,TGTGCCTGGAGTGTAGCTGACACCGGCACAGATACGCAGTATTTT
.,.,TRBV6-6,TRBJ2-7,CASIKQGQAKGEQYF,TGTGCCAGCATCAAACAGGGTCAAGCAAAGGGCGAGCAGTACTTC
.,TRBD2,TRBV28,TRBJ2-1,CASKTFPSGRAGEQFF,TGTGCCAGCAAGACATTCCCTAGCGGGAGGGCGGGGGAGCAGTTCTTC
.,.,TRBV27,TRBJ1-5,CASSYSSNQPQHF,TGTGCCAGCAGTTATAGCAGCAATCAGCCCCAGCATTTT
.,.,TRBV5-6,TRBJ2-2,CASSPEVGTGELFF,TGTGCCAGCAGCCCCGAGGTAGGCACCGGGGAGCTGTTTTTT
.,TRBD2,TRBV18,TRBJ2-6,CASSPRYGLAGAGGANVLTF,TGTGCCAGCTCACCACGATATGGACTAGCGGGAGCCGGTGGGGCCAACGTCCTGACTTTC
.,TRBD1,TRBV19,TRBJ2-7,CASSAGTGNSYEQYF,TGTGCCAGTAGCGCAGGGACAGGTAACTCCTACGAGCAGTACTTC
.,TRBD1,TRBV11-2,TRBJ1-2,CASSIATGIPYGYTF,TGTGCCAGCAGCATCGCGACAGGGATCCCCTATGGCTACACCTTC
.,.,TRBV11-2,TRBJ1-5,CASSRTASRSPQHF,TGTGCCAGCAGCCGGACAGCCTCTAGATCGCCCCAGCATTTT
.,TRBD1,TRBV13,TRBJ1-2,CASTYRGIYGYTF,TGTGCCAGCACCTACAGGGGTATCTATGGCTACACCTTC
.,.,TRBV7-2,TRBJ2-1,CASSLEQGYEQFF,TGTGCCAGCAGCTTAGAGCAGGGTTATGAGCAGTTCTTC
.,TRBD1,TRBV19,TRBJ1-5,CASIDRAKGNQPQHF,TGTGCCAGTATTGACAGGGCTAAAGGCAATCAGCCCCAGCATTTT
.,TRBD2,TRBV7-2,TRBJ2-2,CASSLPLAGTNTGELFF,TGTGCCAGCAGCTTACCCTTAGCGGGAACGAACACCGGGGAGCTGTTTTTT
few,.,TRBV19,TRBJ1-6,CASSIVTGQNSPLHF,TGTGCCAGTAGTATAGTGACGGGACAAAATTCACCCCTCCACTTT
.,TRBD1,TRBV14,TRBJ2-3,CASSPWGQGPDTQYF,TGTGCCAGCAGCCCATGGGGACAGGGCCCAGATACGCAGTATTTT
.,TRBD2,TRBV11-2,TRBJ2-7,CASSSPGLAVEQYF,TGTGCCAGCAGCTCACCGGGACTAGCGGTTGAGCAGTACTTC
.,.,TRBV3-1/TRBV3-2,TRBJ1-5,CASSQGLGQRVGQPQHF,TGTGCCAGCAGCCAAGGACTAGGACAAAGGGTAGGTCAGCCCCAGCATTTT
.,TRBD2,TRBV5-1,TRBJ2-5,CASSLVAGGQETQYF,TGCGCCAGCAGCTTGGTAGCGGGCGGGCAAGAGACCCAGTACTTC
.,.,TRBV5-1,TRBJ2-5,CASSLTGGGEETQYF,TGCGCCAGCAGCTTGACCGGAGGAGGGGAAGAGACCCAGTACTTC
.,TRBD1,TRBV4-1,TRBJ2-7,CASSRTGGETYEQYF,TGCGCCAGCAGCCGGACAGGGGGCGAAACCTACGAGCAGTACTTC
.,.,TRBV20-1,TRBJ2-5,CSASRYRGVKETQYF,TGCAGTGCTAGTCGATATCGCGGGGTAAAAGAGACCCAGTACTTC
few,.,TRBV7-2,TRBJ2-7,CASSPRALSYEQYF,TGTGCCAGCAGCCCGAGGGCCCTCTCCTACGAGCAGTACTTC
.,TRBD1,TRBV6-2/TRBV6-3,TRBJ2-7,CASSHPGQGAYEQYF,TGTGCCAGCAGCCACCCGGGACAGGGGGCCTACGAGCAGTACTTC